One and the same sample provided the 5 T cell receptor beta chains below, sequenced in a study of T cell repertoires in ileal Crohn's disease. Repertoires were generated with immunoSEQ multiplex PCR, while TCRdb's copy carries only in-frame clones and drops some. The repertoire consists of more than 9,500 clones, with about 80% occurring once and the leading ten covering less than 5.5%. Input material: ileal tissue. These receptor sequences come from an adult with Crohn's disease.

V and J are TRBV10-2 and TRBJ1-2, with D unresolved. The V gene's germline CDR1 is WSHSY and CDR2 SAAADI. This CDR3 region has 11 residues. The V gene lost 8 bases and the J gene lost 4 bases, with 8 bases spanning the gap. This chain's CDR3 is CASAYGYGYTF. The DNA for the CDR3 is TGCGCCAGCGCTTACGGCTATGGCTACACCTTC.

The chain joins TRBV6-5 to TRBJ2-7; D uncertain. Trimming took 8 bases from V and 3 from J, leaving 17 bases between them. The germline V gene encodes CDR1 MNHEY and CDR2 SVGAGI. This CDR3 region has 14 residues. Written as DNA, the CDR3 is TGTGCCAGCGCTGTGTCCAGGCAACTCTACGAGCAGTACTTC. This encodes CASAVSRQLYEQYF.

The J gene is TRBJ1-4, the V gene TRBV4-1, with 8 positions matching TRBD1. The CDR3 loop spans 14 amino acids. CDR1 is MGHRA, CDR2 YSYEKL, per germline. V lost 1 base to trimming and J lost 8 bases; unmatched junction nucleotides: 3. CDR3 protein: CASSQAGTGEKLFF. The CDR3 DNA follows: TGCGCCAGCAGCCAAGCAGGGACAGGAGAAAAACTGTTTTTT.

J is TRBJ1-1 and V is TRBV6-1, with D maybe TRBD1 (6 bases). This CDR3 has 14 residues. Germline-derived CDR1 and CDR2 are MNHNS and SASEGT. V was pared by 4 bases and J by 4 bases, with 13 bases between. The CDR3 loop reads CASSATGRGTEAFF. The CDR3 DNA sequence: TGTGCCAGCAGTGCTACAGGGCGAGGCACTGAAGCTTTCTTT.

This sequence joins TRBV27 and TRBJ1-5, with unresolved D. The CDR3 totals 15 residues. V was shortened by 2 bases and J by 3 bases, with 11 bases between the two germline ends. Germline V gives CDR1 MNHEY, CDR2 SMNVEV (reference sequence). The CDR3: CASSLGQAYNQPQHF. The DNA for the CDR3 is TGTGCCAGCAGTTTAGGGCAGGCCTACAATCAGCCCCAGCATTTT.